One and the same sample provided the 27 T cell receptor beta chains below, sequenced in a study of PD-L1 blockade in urothelial cancer. Time point noted: pretreatment peripheral blood. Measured with immunoSEQ multiplex PCR; TCRdb has only the in-frame clones, and not every one. The profile covers fewer than 65,000 clones, with around 84% appearing a single time and more than 3% taken by the ten largest. Sequencing was performed on PBMCs, taken around atezolizumab (anti-PD-L1) treatment. Every receptor here comes from a man between 65 and 85 years old with urothelial cancer.

This clone appeared once. CDR3 region: CSARTGTKNIQYF. CDR3 bases: TGCAGCGCGCGGACAGGAACCAAAAACATTCAGTACTTC. This chain joins TRBV29-1 and TRBJ2-4; 7 bases map to TRBD1. The V segment lost 7 bases and the J segment 2 bases; nucleotides outside the gene matches: 5. The CDR3 has 13 residues. Germline CDR1 SQVTM, CDR2 ANQGSEA.

This clone was recorded a few times. The V gene is TRBV10-3, the J gene TRBJ2-2; a weak D match, TRBD1 (6 bases). There are 17 residues in the CDR3. Germline values: CDR1 ENHRY, CDR2 SYGVKD. Trimming took 6 bases from V and 1 from J, leaving 18 bases between them. The CDR3 region has the DNA TGTGCCATCAGGAAGAGTGGGGGCGCGGGGAACACCGGGGAGCTGTTTTTT. Protein sequence: CAIRKSGGAGNTGELFF.

J is TRBJ2-2 and V is TRBV9; 10 bases match TRBD1. The germline V gene has CDR1 SGDLS and CDR2 YYNGEE. V shed 3 bases and J 4 bases; nucleotides not matched to a gene: 3. CDR3 length: 15 amino acids. CDR3 sequence: CASSAGTGVTGELFF. CDR3 coding DNA: TGTGCCAGCAGCGCTGGGACAGGGGTCACCGGGGAGCTGTTTTTT.

The genes are TRBV9 and TRBJ1-3; perhaps TRBD1 as D (5 bases). This CDR3 comprises 15 residues. Germline V gene data show CDR1 as SGDLS and CDR2 as YYNGEE. With 3 bases removed from V and 0 bases from J, the gap between germline ends came to 10 bases. CDR3 nucleotides: TGTGCCAGCAGCGCCCAGGGTGCCTCTGGAAACACCATATATTTT. It yields the protein CASSAQGASGNTIYF.

The V call is TRBV6-6, the J call TRBJ2-3; 8 nucleotides line up with TRBD2. The J segment lost 3 bases and the V segment lost 5 bases, leaving 4 bases of the junction unmatched. Germline CDR1 reads MNHNY; CDR2 reads SVGAGI (reference sequence). The CDR3 contains 14 residues. CDR3 bases: TGTGCCAGCAGTAATAGCGGGATAACAGATACGCAGTATTTT. Protein: CASSNSGITDTQYF.

V is TRBV2 and J is TRBJ1-2; D not certain. There are 13 residues in the CDR3. Trimming removed 5 bases from V and 4 bases from J, with 11 bases in between. CDR1 and CDR2 from the germline V gene are SNHLY and FYNNEI. CDR3 residues: CASSPAGSYGYTF. CDR3 DNA: TGTGCCAGCAGTCCTGCGGGTAGCTATGGCTACACCTTC.

The chain combines TRBV5-1 with TRBJ2-5; 12 bases are shared with TRBD1. This CDR3 has 15 amino acids. CDR1 is SGHRS, CDR2 YFSETQ, per germline. V trimming: 4 bases; J trimming: 7 bases; junction bases outside the gene matches: 8. CDR3 amino acids: CASSVGTGGAGTQYF. In DNA, the CDR3 is TGCGCCAGCAGCGTCGGGACAGGGGGCGCGGGGACCCAGTACTTC.

The chain has TRBV7-9 and TRBJ1-2; D remains unclear. Germline V gives CDR1 SEHNR, CDR2 FQNEAQ (reference sequence). Trimming stripped 6 bases from V and 7 bases from J, with 18 bases between. The CDR3 has 14 residues. CDR3: CASRPLAAGFGYTF. The CDR3 coding sequence is TGTGCCAGCAGACCCCTAGCGGCGGGGTTTGGCTACACCTTC.

This CDR3 is CASSPERLNIQYF. In nucleotides, the CDR3 is TGTGCCAGCAGCCCCGAGAGGTTAAACATTCAGTACTTC. The rearrangement uses TRBV7-2 and TRBJ2-4; no clear D gene. CDR3 size: 13 residues. Trimming left V 5 bases short and J 6 bases short, with 11 bases between. Looked up from germline, CDR1 is SGHTA and CDR2 is FQGNSA.

This rearrangement joins TRBV27 to TRBJ2-2; TRBD2 matches at 9 bases. J gave up 7 bases and V 6 bases, and 9 bases lay outside the gene matches. The CDR3 has 15 residues. CDR1 MNHEY and CDR2 SMNVEV come from the germline V gene (reference sequence). The CDR3 is CASSPRRTSVGELFF. In DNA form, the CDR3 reads TGTGCCAGCAGCCCCCGCAGGACTAGCGTCGGGGAGCTGTTTTTT.

The chain employs TRBV6-1 and TRBJ1-1, with D perhaps matching TRBD1 (6 bases). The germline V gene has CDR1 MNHNS and CDR2 SASEGT. This CDR3 contains 13 residues. V lost 4 bases, J lost 5 bases, and 11 bases lay in between. The CDR3 loop is CASSARGGTEAFF. DNA of the CDR3: TGTGCCAGCAGTGCGAGGGGGGGGACTGAAGCTTTCTTT.

This chain links TRBV9 with TRBJ1-2; TRBD1 matches 7 bases. CDR3 length: 14 amino acids. The ends lost 4 bases at V and 8 bases at J; junction bases unmatched: 11. Per germline, CDR1 SGDLS and CDR2 YYNGEE. The chain's CDR3 is CASSPMTGLNGYTF. The CDR3 DNA reads TGTGCCAGCAGCCCCATGACAGGGTTGAACGGCTACACCTTC.

The V and J genes are TRBV28 and TRBJ1-2, with D tentatively TRBD1 (6 bases). The germline V gene has CDR1 MDHEN and CDR2 SYDVKM. The CDR3 runs to 15 residues. V shed 6 bases and J shed 2 bases, with 16 bases lying between them. CDR3 protein: CASSKKGGVNYGYTF. For the CDR3, the DNA is TGTGCCAGCAGCAAAAAGGGGGGGGTGAACTATGGCTACACCTTC.

The genes are TRBV15 and TRBJ2-3; 8 bases align to TRBD2. V shed 0 bases, J shed 6 bases, and the junction held 8 bases outside the gene matches. Germline-derived CDR1 and CDR2 are LNHNV and YYDKDF (reference sequence). This CDR3 contains 16 residues. This CDR3 is CATSRDNGGAGDTQYF. As DNA, the CDR3 is TGTGCCACCAGCAGAGATAACGGGGGGGCCGGCGATACGCAGTATTTT.

The chain recombines TRBV7-9 with TRBJ2-2, with 10 positions matching TRBD1. The germline gives CDR1 SEHNR, CDR2 FQNEAQ (reference sequence). V lost 6 bases and J lost 4; bases outside the gene matches: 8. The CDR3 spans 16 residues. This CDR3 reads CASRSRQGAVTGELFF. CDR3 DNA: TGTGCCAGCAGGTCCCGACAGGGGGCCGTCACCGGGGAGCTGTTTTTT.

The chain links TRBV9 to TRBJ2-5; D is unresolved. Germline V CDR1 and CDR2: SGDLS, YYNGEE. Trimming removed 0 bases from V and 5 bases from J, with 11 bases in between. The CDR3 extends over 14 amino acids. CDR3: CASSVGSTGETQYF. CDR3 bases: TGTGCCAGCAGCGTAGGTTCTACCGGGGAGACCCAGTACTTC.

The chain has TRBV4-2 and TRBJ1-6, with 11 bases fitting TRBD1. V lost 0 bases to trimming and J lost 10 bases; unmatched junction nucleotides: 5. The CDR3 is 16 amino acids. Looked up from germline, CDR1 is LGHNA and CDR2 is YNFKEQ. The CDR3 DNA follows: TGTGCCAGCAGCCAAGATAGGGGGACAGGGGGATCACCCCTCCACTTT. Protein product: CASSQDRGTGGSPLHF.

The rearrangement joins TRBV6-4 to TRBJ1-1, with D possibly being TRBD1 (6 bases). In germline, CDR1 is MRHNA, CDR2 SNTAGT. The V and J ends lost 5 bases and 0 bases respectively, with 7 bases between them. The CDR3 length is 13 residues. The CDR3 DNA reads TGTGCCAGCAGTCCAGGGGTGAACACTGAAGCTTTCTTT. Its translation: CASSPGVNTEAFF.

The chain couples TRBV5-4 to TRBJ2-1; 8 bases are a match to TRBD2. The CDR3 sequence is 18 residues long. J lost 9 bases, V lost 0 bases, and 17 bases had no gene match. The germline V gene has CDR1 SGHNT and CDR2 YYREEE (reference sequence). The CDR3 region has the DNA TGTGCCAGCAGCTTGGCCAGTAGCGGGAACTCAGCCCGCGGTGAGCAGTTCTTC. This gives the protein CASSLASSGNSARGEQFF.

The rearrangement links TRBV5-1 to TRBJ1-5; the D gene is possibly TRBD1 (6 bases). Trimming removed 0 bases at V and 7 bases at J, with 14 bases between. This CDR3 has 15 amino acids. CDR1 is SGHRS, CDR2 YFSETQ, per germline. The CDR3, as DNA: TGCGCCAGCAGCTTGGAGGGGGGGCAGCGGCAGCCCCAGCATTTT. This translates into CASSLEGGQRQPQHF.

This chain joins TRBV7-9 and TRBJ2-7; D might be TRBD2 (6 bases). V gave up 1 base and J gave up 2 bases, with 12 bases separating them. The CDR3 has 15 amino acids. CDR1 and CDR2 (germline): SEHNR, FQNEAQ (reference sequence). CDR3 in amino acids: CASSLGGRSPYEQYF. For the CDR3, the DNA is TGTGCCAGCAGCTTAGGGGGGAGGTCCCCCTACGAGCAGTACTTC.

The V and J genes are TRBV5-3 and TRBJ2-1, with a weak D call TRBD2 (6 bases). TRBV5-3 is an open reading frame, and its role is uncertain. This CDR3 region has 17 residues. The ends were cut back, 4 bases at V and 8 bases at J, with 25 bases in the middle. DNA for the CDR3: TGTGCCAGAAGCCCCGCTTTGTTCGCGGGATTTCGAGATGAGCAGTTCTTC. This gives the protein CARSPALFAGFRDEQFF.

This rearrangement joins TRBV27 to TRBJ1-2; weak D call: TRBD1 (6 bases). V dropped 4 bases and J dropped 1 base, with 16 bases sitting between them. Per germline, CDR1 MNHEY and CDR2 SMNVEV (reference sequence). The CDR3 length is 16 residues. The CDR3 nucleotides read TGTGCCAGCAGTTCAATGACGGACAGCCGTAACTATGGCTACACCTTC. This sequence encodes CASSSMTDSRNYGYTF.

This clone was seen just once. This sequence joins TRBV18 and TRBJ1-3; D not certain. This CDR3 has 16 residues. The V gene's germline CDR1 is KGHSH and CDR2 LQKENI. V lost 3 bases, J lost 1 base, and 13 bases lay in between. CDR3 protein: CASSPALGRSGNTIYF. The CDR3 DNA sequence: TGTGCCAGCTCACCCGCGTTGGGGAGGTCTGGAAACACCATATATTTT.

This chain joins TRBV4-3 and TRBJ1-4; TRBD1 matches 7 bases. CDR1 and CDR2 (germline): LGHNA, YSLEER. CDR3 length: 15 amino acids. Germline trimming cut 3 bases from V and 8 bases from J; bases unmatched to any gene: 9. This CDR3 reads CASSQTDRAREKLFF. The DNA of the CDR3 is TGCGCCAGCAGCCAGACTGACAGGGCCAGAGAAAAACTGTTTTTT.

This clone was seen once. The chain recombines TRBV6-1 with TRBJ2-7, with D tentatively TRBD1 (6 bases). CDR1 and CDR2 from the germline V gene are MNHNS and SASEGT. CDR3 size: 15 residues. V was trimmed by 3 bases and J by 0 bases, leaving 12 bases between them. CDR3 coding DNA: TGTGCCAGCAGTGATCCCAGGGGATCCTCCTACGAGCAGTACTTC. Its translation is CASSDPRGSSYEQYF.

The chain recombines TRBV28 with TRBJ2-3; 7 nucleotides line up with TRBD1. The CDR3 runs to 15 residues. Germline V gene sequence: CDR1 MDHEN, CDR2 SYDVKM. The ends lost 3 bases at V and 2 bases at J; junction bases unmatched: 5. The DNA of the CDR3 is TGTGCCAGCAGTTTGCCCGGGACAGACACAGATACGCAGTATTTT. Translated: CASSLPGTDTDTQYF.